Presented here are 16 T cell receptor beta chains from one specimen sequenced in a study of tumor-infiltrating lymphocytes in primary liver carcinoma. Production of TCR beta cDNA used 400 to 650 ng total RNA together with a constant-region primer. TCR beta libraries came from three nested multiplex PCR rounds using slightly modified ARM-PCR. The study ran its first two PCR rounds for approximately 10 cycles each, using TRBV1-TRBV30 forward primers and a C-beta reverse primer. MiXCR was run by TCRdb on the multiplex PCR reads, yielding one entry per CDR3 protein. The table lists 150,000 to 200,000 distinct CDR3 sequences, around four fifths of them singletons. Co-extracting RNA and DNA was done with about 20-34 mg of unsorted bulk tissue as input. Sequenced sample: tumor tissue from primary liver carcinoma. The source of these receptors is a man aged 35 to 55 with primary liver carcinoma and hepatitis B virus infection.

Many counts were recorded for this clonotype. This chain connects TRBV29-1 to TRBJ2-7; the D call may be TRBD1 or TRBD2 (6 bases each). Germline loops: CDR1 SQVTM, CDR2 ANQGSEA. V was cut by 4 bases and J by 3 bases, with 16 bases left in between. CDR3 length: 14 residues. The CDR3 protein is CSVAPWGANYEQYF. The CDR3 nucleotides read TGCAGCGTTGCCCCTTGGGGGGCCAACTACGAGCAGTACTTC.

Details on this clonotype: At one boundary the junction diverges from the germline segment, which might be a read error. This chain uses TRBV5-6 with TRBJ2-5; 11 positions match TRBD1. Germline V gives CDR1 SGHDT, CDR2 YYEEEE. The CDR3 has 15 amino acids. CDR3 coding DNA: TGTGCCAGCAGCTTGCTGGACAGGGGGCGGGAGATCCAGTACTTC. Encoded protein: CASSLLDRGREIQYF. Supplemented by reference TRBV5-6 and TRBJ2-5, the full variable domain reads DAGVTQSPTHLIKTRGQQVTLRCSPKSGHDTVSWYQQALGQGPQFIFQYYEEEERQRGNFPDRFSGHQFPNYSSELNVNALLLGDSALYLCASSLLDRGREIQYFGPGTRLLVL.

The chain couples TRBV29-1 to TRBJ2-4; perhaps TRBD1 as D (6 bases). V lost 7 bases and J 6 bases, leaving 10 bases between the germline ends. The CDR3 runs to 11 residues. CDR1 is SQVTM and CDR2 is ANQGSEA in the germline V gene. CDR3 residues: CSDVQGNIQYF. The CDR3 DNA reads as TGCAGCGATGTACAGGGAAACATTCAGTACTTC.

In the case of this clonotype: The junction departs from the called germline gene at one end, perhaps through a read error. The chain recombines TRBV5-6 with TRBJ2-1; D may be TRBD2 (6 bases). The CDR3 totals 16 residues. Looked up from germline, CDR1 is SGHDT and CDR2 is YYEEEE. CDR3 in DNA: TGTGCCAGCAGTTTGGATTTGGCGGGAATCGCCGATGAGCAGTTCTTC. This codes for CASSLDLAGIADEQFF.

Comments on this clonotype: The CDR3 does not end in the conserved phenylalanine or tryptophan, so this is likely a read error. V and J are TRBV4-2 and TRBJ2-6; no firm D call. CDR1 and CDR2 from the germline V gene are LGHNA and YNFKEQ. CDR3 length equals 14 residues. The CDR3 nucleotides read TGCGCCAGCAGCCAAGGTGGGCGAGCCAACGTCCTGACTCTC. It translates to CASSQGGRANVLTL.

Of note for this clonotype: At one end, the junction sequence differs from germline, possibly due to a read error. The chain has TRBV11-3 and TRBJ2-3, with 10 nucleotides matching TRBD2. Germline V gives CDR1 SGHNT, CDR2 YENEEA. The CDR3 totals 15 residues. The CDR3 region has the DNA TGTTCCATCAGCTTTAGCGGGAGGCGGACAGATATGCAGTATTTT. Translation gives CSISFSGRRTDMQYF.

Remarks on this clonotype: The missing conserved phenylalanine or tryptophan at the end of this CDR3 makes a read error likely. This rearrangement joins TRBV5-6 to TRBJ2-7, with 8 positions matching TRBD1. CDR3 size: 14 residues. Germline V gives CDR1 SGHDT, CDR2 YYEEEE. CDR3 coding DNA: TGTGCCAACAGCTCTCGGACAGGGCCCTACGAGCAGTACATC. Translating gives CANSSRTGPYEQYI.

Only a few counts were recorded for this clonotype. It may be a read error: a sequence one base away is much more abundant. The V gene is TRBV5-1, the J gene TRBJ2-3, with TRBD1 matching over 9 bases. The CDR3 has 15 amino acids. Germline values: CDR1 SGHRS, CDR2 YFSETQ. J gave up 1 base and V 4 bases, and 4 bases lay outside the gene matches. CDR3 protein: CASSRTGEGTDTQYF. CDR3 nucleotide sequence: TGCGCCAGCAGCAGGACAGGGGAGGGCACAGATACGCAGTATTTT.

About this clonotype: Mismatch with germline at one junction end may stem from a read error. The gene calls are TRBV6-5 and TRBJ2-3; 8 nucleotides match TRBD2. Germline CDR1 MNHEY, CDR2 SVGAGI. CDR3 length: 15 residues. CDR3 amino acids: CAINPGLAGTDTRYF. CDR3 bases: TGTGCCATCAACCCAGGACTAGCCGGAACAGATACGCGGTATTTT.

The chain uses TRBV29-1 and TRBJ2-7; TRBD2 aligns across 7 bases. CDR1 is SQVTM and CDR2 is ANQGSEA in the germline V gene. The CDR3 covers 13 residues. Trimming cost V 7 bases and J 3 bases; bases outside gene matches: 9. The CDR3 loop is CSASAGSFYEQYF. CDR3 sequence (DNA): TGCAGCGCATCAGCGGGGAGCTTCTACGAGCAGTACTTC.

This clonotype has at least ten counts. Relative to the germline gene, one junction end is altered; a read error may explain this. The chain employs TRBV4-3 and TRBJ2-7, with D possibly being TRBD1 (5 bases). Germline CDR1 and CDR2: LGHNA and YSLEER. CDR3 length equals 17 residues. CDR3 sequence: CASSQEVTGRISHEQYF. The CDR3 nucleotides read TGCGCCAGCAGCCAAGAGGTCACAGGTCGAATCTCCCACGAGCAGTACTTC.

In regard to this clonotype: A read error may produce the germline difference seen at one junction end. The genes are TRBV3-1 and TRBJ2-7, with unresolved D. The germline V gene has CDR1 LGHDT and CDR2 YNNKEL (reference sequence). This CDR3 is 14 amino acids long. CDR3 protein: CTSSQARRGNEQYF. The DNA for the CDR3 is TGTACCAGCAGCCAAGCCCGGAGAGGCAACGAGCAGTACTTC.

The chain couples TRBV24-1 to TRBJ2-1; D gene uncertain. CDR3 size: 13 residues. Looked up from germline, CDR1 is KGHDR and CDR2 is SFDVKD. CDR3 nucleotide sequence: TGTGTCAACAGTGGCCAGCCCTACAATGAGCAGTTCTTC. Translated, it gives CVNSGQPYNEQFF.

A remark on this clonotype: Germline is not matched at one junction end, which may reflect a read error. This chain uses TRBV6-6 with TRBJ1-4; 9 nucleotides align to TRBD1. The CDR3 runs 16 residues. The germline V gene encodes CDR1 MNHNY and CDR2 SVGAGI (reference sequence). The CDR3 DNA is TGTGTCAGCAGTAACCGGGACAGGGCGCGAGGCGAAAAACTGTTTTTT. This translates into CVSSNRDRARGEKLFF.

CDR3 DNA sequence: TGTGCCCAGGGTTCGGGGGCTCAGCCCCAGCATTTT. It translates to CAQGSGAQPQHF. This chain uses TRBV12-3 or TRBV12-4 with TRBJ1-5; perhaps TRBD1 as D (6 bases). CDR3 length equals 12 residues. V was clipped by 11 bases and J by 6 bases, with 14 bases between them.

As to this clonotype: At one end the junction does not follow the germline gene, possibly because of a read error. V and J are TRBV11-1 and TRBJ2-2, with D tentatively TRBD2 (6 bases). This CDR3 region has 15 residues. Per the germline V gene, CDR1 is SGHAT and CDR2 is FQDESV (reference sequence). The CDR3 loop reads CANSTGRTITGELFF. The CDR3 DNA is TGTGCCAACAGCACGGGACGGACTATCACCGGGGAGCTGTTTTTT.